This record covers a single T cell receptor beta chain. This clonotype was counted ten times or more. Its antigen specificity is not known. No quality values exist for individual bases; no much larger clone is one base distant. Patients with ophthalmopathy had moderately to severely active disease, with a Clinical Activity Score of 3 or more, a NOSPECS grade of 4 or more, and a disease duration of less than 3 months. Patients with other autoimmune diseases, uncontrolled infections, pregnancy or lactation were excluded from the study. Diagnosis relied on clinical symptoms, serum thyroxine, TRAb, thyroid ultrasound and orbital computed tomography. Ficoll-Paque density gradient centrifugation was used to isolate PBMCs from about 10 ml of fresh peripheral blood. Total RNA was extracted with Trizol reagent and quality-checked on an Agilent 2100 Bioanalyzer. For repertoire sequencing, TCR beta CDR3 regions were amplified from RNA transcripts. The first round was an RT-PCR using HTBI primers with the Qiagen OneStep RT-PCR kit, and this first round was followed by a second-round multiplex PCR, then size selection and purification. Libraries were sequenced on an Illumina HiSeq2000 using paired-end 100 bp reads. On the authors' methods: SOAPnuke was used for read processing, and reads with adapters, uncalled bases, a mean Phred below 15, or no exact constant-primer or identifier match were discarded. High-quality paired reads were merged with COPE v1.2.5. Each unique nucleotide sequence was defined as a clonotype, and clonotypes were aligned to IMGT TRB V, D and J references with MiTCR v1.1. Only V-J combinations with frequency above 0.0001 were analysed, covering over 99% of repertoires. For each V-J combination, a TCR clonal expansion and chaos score was defined as the ratio of F50 clonal expansion to chaos observed in the TCRdist matrix. Welch's t-statistics and random forest were used to reduce features to about a dozen V-J combinations, which were fed into a naive Bayes classifier. Thyroid-blood repertoire similarity was quantified with the Morisita-Horn index. The raw public data were reprocessed by TCRdb itself: fastp quality trimming at Q25, MiXCR clonotype calling, in-frame beta chains only. When rows share a CDR3 protein, they turn into one entry using the most common DNA and genes. These V and J calls originate from TCRdb's pipeline instead of the authors' own analysis. The sample profile shows about 480,000 distinct CDR3 sequences; 14% of them were found once. The biggest ten clones account for about a tenth of the sample.

This sample was included in a study of Graves' ophthalmopathy and Graves' hyperthyroidism listed by TCRdb under 2018. Notes on the research overall: Peripheral blood samples were taken at the time of initial diagnosis, before any treatment was given. The study used signatures of the TCR beta repertoire to tell Graves' ophthalmopathy apart from Graves' hyperthyroidism and to predict which patients would progress to ophthalmopathy. In total, approximately 130 blood samples were TCR-sequenced: around 42 ophthalmopathy, roughly 80 hyperthyroidism and roughly 17 hyperthyroidism-to-ophthalmopathy patients. A discovery set of about a hundred patients (approximately 45 ophthalmopathy, about 58 stable hyperthyroidism) was enrolled to explore V-J signatures distinguishing ophthalmopathy from hyperthyroidism. An independent validation cohort was composed of approximately 19 hyperthyroidism patients and around 15 patients who later progressed from hyperthyroidism to ophthalmopathy. T-cell repertoires of thyroid tissue and blood were compared in over five hyperthyroidism patients. Following sampling, methimazole starting at 30 mg daily was administered to hyperthyroidism patients, and high-dose intravenous methylprednisolone was administered to ophthalmopathy patients. For training and testing, the roughly 93 patients in the discovery cohort were randomly divided in a 7:3 ratio. Study-level results and caveats: In cross-validation, the 13-signature model distinguished ophthalmopathy from stable hyperthyroidism with approximately 85% sensitivity and 81% to 83% specificity, and in the test set the corresponding values were about 80% and 75%. Most of the expanded thyroid clonotypes with a frequency above 0.001 were also detected in blood, and it was suggested that the thyroid immune response may be reflected by blood repertoires. In validation, the model predicted ophthalmopathy progression with about 70% sensitivity and approximately 78% specificity; approximately 12 predicted patients were CT-confirmed with GO in a median of approximately 6.5 months. Sample size was not statistically predetermined, and group allocation was not concealed from the investigators.

CDR3 length: 17 amino acids, cysteine to phenylalanine. Left in the record is the CDR3 DNA by itself, 51 bases read in frame from the first base. From V the trimming removes 6 bases and from J it removes 3 bases, while the gene matches leave 17 bases of the junction unaccounted for. From a lookup of the germline V gene, CDR1 and CDR2 are MDHEN and SYDVKM. What was sequenced was blood. The rearranged segments are TRBV28 and TRBJ2-7, and TRBD2 matches 7 of the central bases. The TCR originated in a woman in her thirties with Graves' ophthalmopathy. Donor details come from another sample of the same person, matched by shared clones. The CDR3 protein is CASSPRGELMTLYEQYF. The sequenced DNA: TGTGCCAGCAGCCCCCGGGGGGAACTTATGACCCTCTACGAGCAGTACTTC.